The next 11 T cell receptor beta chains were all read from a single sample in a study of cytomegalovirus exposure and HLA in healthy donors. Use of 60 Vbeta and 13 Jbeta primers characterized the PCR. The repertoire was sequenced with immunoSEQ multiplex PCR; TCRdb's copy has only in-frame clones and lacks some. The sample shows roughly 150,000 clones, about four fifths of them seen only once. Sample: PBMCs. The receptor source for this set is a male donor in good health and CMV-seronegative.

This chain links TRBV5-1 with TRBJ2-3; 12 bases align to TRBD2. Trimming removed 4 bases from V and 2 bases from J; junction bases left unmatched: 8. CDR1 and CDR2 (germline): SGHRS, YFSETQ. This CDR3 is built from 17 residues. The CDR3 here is CASSTPTSGGNTDTQYF. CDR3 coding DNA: TGCGCCAGCAGCACCCCTACTAGCGGGGGGAACACAGATACGCAGTATTTT. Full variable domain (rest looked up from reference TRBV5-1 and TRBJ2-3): KAGVTQTPRYLIKTRGQQVTLSCSPISGHRSVSWYQQTPGQGLQFLFEYFSETQRNKGNFPGRFSGRQFSNSRSEMNVSTLELGDSALYLCASSTPTSGGNTDTQYFGPGTRLTVL.

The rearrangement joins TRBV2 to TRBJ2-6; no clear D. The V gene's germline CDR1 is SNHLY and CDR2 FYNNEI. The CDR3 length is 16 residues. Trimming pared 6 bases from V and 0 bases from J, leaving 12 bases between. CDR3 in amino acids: CASSGRLRSGANVLTF. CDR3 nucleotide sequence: TGTGCCAGCAGCGGTCGACTCCGCTCTGGGGCCAACGTCCTGACTTTC.

In DNA form, the CDR3 reads TGTGCCAGCAGTTTAACAGGAGCTAACTATGGCTACACCTTC. It yields the protein CASSLTGANYGYTF. The chain has TRBV28 and TRBJ1-2, with D perhaps TRBD1 (5 bases). The V end was cut by 2 bases, the J end by 0 bases, with 7 bases between. Germline V gene data show CDR1 as MDHEN and CDR2 as SYDVKM. The CDR3 has 14 amino acids.

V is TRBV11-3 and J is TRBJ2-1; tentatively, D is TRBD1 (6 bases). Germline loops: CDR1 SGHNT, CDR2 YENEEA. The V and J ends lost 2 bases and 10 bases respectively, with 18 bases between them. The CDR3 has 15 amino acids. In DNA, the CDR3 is TGTGCCAGCAGCTTATTAGGGCCCTCCACAGGGGAGCAGTTCTTC. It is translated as CASSLLGPSTGEQFF. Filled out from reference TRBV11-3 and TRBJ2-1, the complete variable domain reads EAGVVQSPRYKIIEKKQPVAFWCNPISGHNTLYWYLQNLGQGPELLIRYENEEAVDDSQLPKDRFSAERLKGVDSTLKIQPAELGDSAVYLCASSLLGPSTGEQFFGPGTRLTVL.

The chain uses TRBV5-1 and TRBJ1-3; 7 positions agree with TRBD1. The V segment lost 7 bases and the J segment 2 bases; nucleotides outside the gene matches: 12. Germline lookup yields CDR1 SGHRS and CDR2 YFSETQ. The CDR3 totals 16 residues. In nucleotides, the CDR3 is TGCGCCAGCGCCGAAGATCCGACAGGGACTGGAAACACCATATATTTT. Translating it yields CASAEDPTGTGNTIYF.

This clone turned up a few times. The DNA for the CDR3 is TGTGCCAGCAGTCACTGGTTGGGAGGGAAGAACACTGAAGCTTTCTTT. Translated: CASSHWLGGKNTEAFF. The chain employs TRBV9 and TRBJ1-1; the D is unclear. This CDR3 has 16 residues. V shed 5 bases and J shed 1 base, with 18 bases lying between them. Germline CDR1 SGDLS, CDR2 YYNGEE.

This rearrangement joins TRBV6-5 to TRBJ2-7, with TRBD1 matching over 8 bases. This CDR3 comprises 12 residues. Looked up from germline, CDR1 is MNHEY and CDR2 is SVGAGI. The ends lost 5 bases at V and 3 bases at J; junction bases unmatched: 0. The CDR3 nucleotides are TGTGCCAGCAGTGGACAGGGCTACGAGCAGTACTTC. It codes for CASSGQGYEQYF.

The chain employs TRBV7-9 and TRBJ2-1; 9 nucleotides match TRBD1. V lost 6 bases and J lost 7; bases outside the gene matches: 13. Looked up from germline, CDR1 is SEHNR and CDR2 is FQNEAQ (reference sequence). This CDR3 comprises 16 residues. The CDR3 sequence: CASSYNRGRGTNEQFF. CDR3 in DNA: TGTGCCAGCAGTTACAACAGGGGGCGTGGGACTAATGAGCAGTTCTTC.

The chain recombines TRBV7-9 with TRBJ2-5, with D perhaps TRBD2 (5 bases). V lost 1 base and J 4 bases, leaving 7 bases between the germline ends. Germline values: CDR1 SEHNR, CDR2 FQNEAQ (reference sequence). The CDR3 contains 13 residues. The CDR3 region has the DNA TGTGCCAGCAGCTTAGGCGGGTCAGAGACCCAGTACTTC. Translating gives CASSLGGSETQYF.

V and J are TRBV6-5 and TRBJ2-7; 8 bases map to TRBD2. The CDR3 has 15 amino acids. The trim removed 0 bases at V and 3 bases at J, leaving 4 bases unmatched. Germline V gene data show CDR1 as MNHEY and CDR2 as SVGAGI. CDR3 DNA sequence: TGTGCCAGCAGTTACTCAGGGGCGGGAGGCTACGAGCAGTACTTC. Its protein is CASSYSGAGGYEQYF.

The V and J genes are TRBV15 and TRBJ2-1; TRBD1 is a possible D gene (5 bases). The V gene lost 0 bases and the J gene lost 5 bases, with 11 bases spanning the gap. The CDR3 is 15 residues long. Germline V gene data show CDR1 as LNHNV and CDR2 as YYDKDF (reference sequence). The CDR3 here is CATSRENRLNNEQFF. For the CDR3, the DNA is TGTGCCACCAGCAGAGAGAACAGGCTAAACAATGAGCAGTTCTTC.